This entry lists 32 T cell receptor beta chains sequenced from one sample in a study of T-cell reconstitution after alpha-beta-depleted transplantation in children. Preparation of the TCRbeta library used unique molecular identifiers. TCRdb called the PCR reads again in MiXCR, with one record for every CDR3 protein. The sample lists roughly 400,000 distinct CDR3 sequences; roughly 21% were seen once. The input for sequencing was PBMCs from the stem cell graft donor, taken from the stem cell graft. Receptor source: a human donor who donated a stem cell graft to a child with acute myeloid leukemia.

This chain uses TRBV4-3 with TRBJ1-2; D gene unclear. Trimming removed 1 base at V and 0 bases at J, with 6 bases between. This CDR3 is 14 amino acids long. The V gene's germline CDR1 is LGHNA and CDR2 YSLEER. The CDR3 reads CASSQVVSNYGYTF. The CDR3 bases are TGCGCCAGCAGCCAAGTTGTGTCTAACTATGGCTACACCTTC.

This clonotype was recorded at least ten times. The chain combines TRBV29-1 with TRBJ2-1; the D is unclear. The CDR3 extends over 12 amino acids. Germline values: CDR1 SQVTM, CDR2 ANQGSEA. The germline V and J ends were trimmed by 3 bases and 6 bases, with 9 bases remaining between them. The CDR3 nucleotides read TGCAGCGTTGAGCCTGGCCTCAATGAGCAGTTCTTC. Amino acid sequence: CSVEPGLNEQFF.

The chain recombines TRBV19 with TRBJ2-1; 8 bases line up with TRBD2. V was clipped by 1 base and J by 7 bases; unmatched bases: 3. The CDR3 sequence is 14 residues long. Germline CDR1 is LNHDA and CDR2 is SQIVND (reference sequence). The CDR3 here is CASSIGTSINEQFF. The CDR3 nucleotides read TGTGCCAGTAGTATAGGGACTAGCATAAATGAGCAGTTCTTC.

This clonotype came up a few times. CDR3 DNA sequence: TGTGCCAGCAGCCTCGACAGGGCGGATGAAAAACTGTTTTTT. It codes for CASSLDRADEKLFF. The chain joins TRBV27 to TRBJ1-4, with TRBD1 matching 7 bases. The J segment lost 6 bases and the V segment lost 6 bases, leaving 7 bases of the junction unmatched. The CDR3 is 14 residues long. The germline CDR1 and CDR2 sequences are MNHEY and SMNVEV (reference sequence).

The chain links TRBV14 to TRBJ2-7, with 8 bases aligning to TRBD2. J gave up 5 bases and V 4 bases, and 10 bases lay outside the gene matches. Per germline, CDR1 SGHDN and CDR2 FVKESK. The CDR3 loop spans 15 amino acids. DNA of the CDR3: TGTGCCAGCAGCCTGATCGTCGGGAGGGCCCACGAGCAGTACTTC. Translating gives CASSLIVGRAHEQYF.

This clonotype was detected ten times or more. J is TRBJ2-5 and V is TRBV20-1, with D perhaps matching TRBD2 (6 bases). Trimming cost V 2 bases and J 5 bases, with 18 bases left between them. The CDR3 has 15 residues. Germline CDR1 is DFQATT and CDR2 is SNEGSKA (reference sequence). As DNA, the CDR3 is TGCAGTGCTAGAATAGGTTGGCGGGAAAGGGAGACCCAGTACTTC. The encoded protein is CSARIGWRERETQYF.

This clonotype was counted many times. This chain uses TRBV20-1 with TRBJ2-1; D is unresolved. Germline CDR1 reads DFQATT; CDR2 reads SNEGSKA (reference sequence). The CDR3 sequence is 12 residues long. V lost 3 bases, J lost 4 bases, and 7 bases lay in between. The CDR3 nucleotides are TGCAGTGCTAGCGGCGATTACAATGAGCAGTTCTTC. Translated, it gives CSASGDYNEQFF.

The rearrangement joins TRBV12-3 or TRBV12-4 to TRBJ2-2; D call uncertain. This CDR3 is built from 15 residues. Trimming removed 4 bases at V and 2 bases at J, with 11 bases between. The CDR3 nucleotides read TGTGCCAGCAGTTCCATCCCCCGTAACACCGGGGAGCTGTTTTTT. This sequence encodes CASSSIPRNTGELFF.

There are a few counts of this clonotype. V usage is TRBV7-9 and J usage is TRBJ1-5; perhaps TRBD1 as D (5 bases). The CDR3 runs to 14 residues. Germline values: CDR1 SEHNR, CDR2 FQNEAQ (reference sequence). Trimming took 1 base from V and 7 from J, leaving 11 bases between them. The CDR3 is CASSLGGRGQPQHF. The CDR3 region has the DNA TGTGCCAGCAGCTTAGGCGGAAGGGGCCAGCCCCAGCATTTT.

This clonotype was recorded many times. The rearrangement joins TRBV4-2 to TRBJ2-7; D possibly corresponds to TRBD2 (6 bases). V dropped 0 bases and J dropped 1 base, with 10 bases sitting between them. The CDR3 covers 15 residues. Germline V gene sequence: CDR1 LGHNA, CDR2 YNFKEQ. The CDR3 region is CASSQEAGGSYEQYF. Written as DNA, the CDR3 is TGTGCCAGCAGCCAAGAGGCTGGGGGGTCCTACGAGCAGTACTTC.

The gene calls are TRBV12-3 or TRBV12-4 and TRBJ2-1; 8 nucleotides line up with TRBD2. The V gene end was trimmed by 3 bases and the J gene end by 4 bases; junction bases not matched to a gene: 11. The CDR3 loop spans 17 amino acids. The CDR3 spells CASSFWAGGTSYNEQFF. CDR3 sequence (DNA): TGTGCCAGCAGTTTCTGGGCGGGAGGTACATCTTACAATGAGCAGTTCTTC.

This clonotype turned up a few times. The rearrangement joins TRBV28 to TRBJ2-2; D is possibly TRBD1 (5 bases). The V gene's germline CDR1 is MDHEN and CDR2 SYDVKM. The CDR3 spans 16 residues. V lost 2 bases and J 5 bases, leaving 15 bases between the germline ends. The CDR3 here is CASSLSGHGGTGELFF. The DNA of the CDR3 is TGTGCCAGCAGTTTAAGTGGACATGGTGGGACCGGGGAGCTGTTTTTT.

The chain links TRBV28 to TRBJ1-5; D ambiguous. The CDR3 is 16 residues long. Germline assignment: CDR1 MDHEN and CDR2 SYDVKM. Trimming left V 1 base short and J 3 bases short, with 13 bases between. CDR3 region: CASSLSALVNNQPQHF. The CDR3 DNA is TGTGCCAGCAGTTTATCAGCTCTGGTAAACAATCAGCCCCAGCATTTT. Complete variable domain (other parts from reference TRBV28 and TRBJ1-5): DVKVTQSSRYLVKRTGEKVFLECVQDMDHENMFWYRQDPGLGLRLIYFSYDVKMKEKGDIPEGYSVSREKKERFSLILESASTNQTSMYLCASSLSALVNNQPQHFGDGTRLSIL.

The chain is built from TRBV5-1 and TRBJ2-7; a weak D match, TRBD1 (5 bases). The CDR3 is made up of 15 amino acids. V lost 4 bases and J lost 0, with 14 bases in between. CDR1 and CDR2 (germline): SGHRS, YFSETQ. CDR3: CASSLGPDSSYEQYF. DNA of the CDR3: TGCGCCAGCAGCCTGGGGCCTGACAGCTCCTACGAGCAGTACTTC.

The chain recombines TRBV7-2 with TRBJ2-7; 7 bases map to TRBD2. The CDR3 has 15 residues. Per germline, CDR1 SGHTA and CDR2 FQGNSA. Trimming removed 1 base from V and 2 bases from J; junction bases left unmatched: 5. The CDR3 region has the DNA TGTGCCAGCAGCTTAGTGGGGGGGGTAACCTACGAGCAGTACTTC. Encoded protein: CASSLVGGVTYEQYF.

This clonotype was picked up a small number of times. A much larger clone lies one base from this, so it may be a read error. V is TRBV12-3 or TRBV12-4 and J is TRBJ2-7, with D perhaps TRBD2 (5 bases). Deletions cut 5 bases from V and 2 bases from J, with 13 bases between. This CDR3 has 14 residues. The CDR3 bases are TGTGCCAGCAGTGCGGACTTACAGCCCTACGAGCAGTACTTC. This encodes CASSADLQPYEQYF.

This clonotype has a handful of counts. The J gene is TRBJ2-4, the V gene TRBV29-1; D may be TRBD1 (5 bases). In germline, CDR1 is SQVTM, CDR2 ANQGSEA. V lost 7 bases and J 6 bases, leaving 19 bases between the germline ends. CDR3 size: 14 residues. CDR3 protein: CSARAGAASNIQYF. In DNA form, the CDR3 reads TGCAGCGCCCGAGCTGGGGCCGCTTCAAACATTCAGTACTTC.

Written as DNA, the CDR3 is TGCAGTGCTAGAGAGGGCGAAGATACGCAGTATTTT. Protein: CSAREGEDTQYF. This chain joins TRBV20-1 and TRBJ2-3; D gene uncertain. V gave up 0 bases and J gave up 5 bases, with 6 bases separating them. CDR1 is DFQATT and CDR2 is SNEGSKA in the germline V gene (reference sequence). CDR3 length: 12 residues.

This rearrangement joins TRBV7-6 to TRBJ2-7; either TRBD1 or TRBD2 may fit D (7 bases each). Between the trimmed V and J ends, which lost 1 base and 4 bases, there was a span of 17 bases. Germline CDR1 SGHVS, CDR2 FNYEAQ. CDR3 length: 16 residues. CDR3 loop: CASSLEQGGIGYEQYF. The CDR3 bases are TGTGCCAGCAGCTTAGAGCAGGGGGGGATTGGGTACGAGCAGTACTTC.

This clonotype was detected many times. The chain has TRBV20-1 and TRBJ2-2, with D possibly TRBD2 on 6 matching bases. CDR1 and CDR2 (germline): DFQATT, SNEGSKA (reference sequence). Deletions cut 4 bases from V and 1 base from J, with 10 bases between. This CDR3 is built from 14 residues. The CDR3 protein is CSATGAENTGELFF. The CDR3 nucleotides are TGCAGTGCTACGGGAGCGGAGAACACCGGGGAGCTGTTTTTT.

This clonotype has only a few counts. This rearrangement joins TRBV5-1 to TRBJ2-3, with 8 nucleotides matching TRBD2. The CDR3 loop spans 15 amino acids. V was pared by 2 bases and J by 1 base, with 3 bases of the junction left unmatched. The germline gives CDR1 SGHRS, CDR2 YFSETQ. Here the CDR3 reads CASSLNGRGTDTQYF. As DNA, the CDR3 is TGCGCCAGCAGCTTAAACGGGAGGGGCACAGATACGCAGTATTTT.

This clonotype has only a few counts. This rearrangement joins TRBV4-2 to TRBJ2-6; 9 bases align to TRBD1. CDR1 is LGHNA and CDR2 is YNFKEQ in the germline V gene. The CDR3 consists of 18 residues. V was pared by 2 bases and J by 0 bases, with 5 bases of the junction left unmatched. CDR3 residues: CASSQTGGLPSGANVLTF. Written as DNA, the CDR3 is TGTGCCAGCAGCCAAACAGGGGGCCTCCCCTCTGGGGCCAACGTCCTGACTTTC.

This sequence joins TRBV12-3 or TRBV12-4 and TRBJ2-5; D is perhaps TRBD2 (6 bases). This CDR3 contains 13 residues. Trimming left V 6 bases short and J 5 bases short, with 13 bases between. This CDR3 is CASSSQGGETQYF. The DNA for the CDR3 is TGTGCCAGCAGCAGCCAGGGAGGCGAGACCCAGTACTTC.

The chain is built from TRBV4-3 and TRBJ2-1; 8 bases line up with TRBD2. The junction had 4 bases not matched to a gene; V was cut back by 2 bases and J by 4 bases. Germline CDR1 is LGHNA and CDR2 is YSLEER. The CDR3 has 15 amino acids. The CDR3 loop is CASSQNSGAYNEQFF. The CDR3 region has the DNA TGCGCCAGCAGCCAAAATAGCGGGGCATACAATGAGCAGTTCTTC.

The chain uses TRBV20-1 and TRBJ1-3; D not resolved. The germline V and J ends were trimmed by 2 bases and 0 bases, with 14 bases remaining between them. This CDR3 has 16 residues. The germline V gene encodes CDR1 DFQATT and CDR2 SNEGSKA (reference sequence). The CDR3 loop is CSARPGPGDSGNTIYF. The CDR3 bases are TGCAGTGCTAGACCTGGCCCAGGAGACTCTGGAAACACCATATATTTT.

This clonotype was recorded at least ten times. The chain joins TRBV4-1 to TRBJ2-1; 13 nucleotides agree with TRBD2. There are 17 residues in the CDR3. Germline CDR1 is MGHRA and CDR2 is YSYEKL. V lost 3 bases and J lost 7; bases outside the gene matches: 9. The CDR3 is CASSQAVTSGRANEQFF. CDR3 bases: TGCGCCAGCAGCCAGGCTGTTACTAGCGGGAGGGCTAATGAGCAGTTCTTC.

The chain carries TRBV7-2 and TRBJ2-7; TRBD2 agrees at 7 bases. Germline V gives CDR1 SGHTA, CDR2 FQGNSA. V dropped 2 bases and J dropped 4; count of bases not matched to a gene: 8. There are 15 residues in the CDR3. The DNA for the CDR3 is TGTGCCAGCAGCTTACCCCCTAGCGGAGGGTACGAGCAGTACTTC. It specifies CASSLPPSGGYEQYF.

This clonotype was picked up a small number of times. The CDR3 loop is CASSANEAFF. Here the CDR3 DNA reads TGTGCCAGCAGCGCAAATGAAGCTTTCTTT. This chain joins TRBV6-2 or TRBV6-3 and TRBJ1-1; D is unresolved. From germline, CDR1 is MNHEY and CDR2 SVGEGT. CDR3 length: 10 residues. Trimming cost V 6 bases and J 7 bases, with 6 bases left between them.

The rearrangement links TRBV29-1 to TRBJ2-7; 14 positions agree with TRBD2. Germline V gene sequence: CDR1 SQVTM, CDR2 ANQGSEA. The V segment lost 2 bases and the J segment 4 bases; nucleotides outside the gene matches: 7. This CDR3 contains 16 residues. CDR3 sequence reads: CSVESSTSGGEYEQYF. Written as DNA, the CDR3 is TGCAGCGTTGAATCCTCGACTAGCGGGGGGGAGTACGAGCAGTACTTC.

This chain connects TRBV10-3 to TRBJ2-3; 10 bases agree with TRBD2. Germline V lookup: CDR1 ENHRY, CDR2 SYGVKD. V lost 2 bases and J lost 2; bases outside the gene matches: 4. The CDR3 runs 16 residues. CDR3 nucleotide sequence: TGTGCCATCAGTGAGCCTGGACTAGCGGACACAGATACGCAGTATTTT. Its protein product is CAISEPGLADTDTQYF.

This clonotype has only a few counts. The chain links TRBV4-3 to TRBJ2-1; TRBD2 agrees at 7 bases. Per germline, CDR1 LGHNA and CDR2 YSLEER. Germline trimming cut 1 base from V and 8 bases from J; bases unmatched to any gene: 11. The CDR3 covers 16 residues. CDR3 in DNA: TGCGCCAGCAGCCAAGCCCCGGCGGGAGTACTCTATGAGCAGTTCTTC. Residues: CASSQAPAGVLYEQFF.

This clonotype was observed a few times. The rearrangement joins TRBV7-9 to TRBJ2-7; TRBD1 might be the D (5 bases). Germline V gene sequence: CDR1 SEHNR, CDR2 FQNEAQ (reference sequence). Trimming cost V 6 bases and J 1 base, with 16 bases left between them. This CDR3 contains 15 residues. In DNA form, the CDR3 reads TGTGCCAGCAGTCCGCAAGGGGTGGGATCCTACGAGCAGTACTTC. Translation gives CASSPQGVGSYEQYF.